These T cell receptor beta chains were read from a single sample in a study of cytomegalovirus exposure and HLA in healthy donors. Sequencing was performed with immunoSEQ multiplex PCR; in TCRdb, only in-frame clones are kept and a portion is missing. The sample has 270,000 or so clones; nearly 95% are singletons. The sample comprised PBMCs. All receptors come from a girl aged 2-10 years in good health and CMV-seronegative. Each CDR3 is given with its conserved first and last residue. A D gene is named only where the DNA matches it firmly. Rows give clone size only sometimes, using once, few, many, or a class for an expanded clone.

>-|-|TRBV21-1|TRBJ1-2
CASSRLGTANGYTF
TGTGCCAGCAGCAGACTAGGGACAGCGAATGGCTACACCTTC
>-|-|TRBV4-1|TRBJ1-1
CASSQEAARNTEAFF
TGCGCCAGCAGCCAAGAGGCAGCTAGGAACACTGAAGCTTTCTTT
>-|-|TRBV5-4|TRBJ2-3
CASSSDERRDTQYF
TGTGCCAGCAGCTCGGATGAGAGGCGGGATACGCAGTATTTT
>-|-|TRBV7-9|TRBJ1-1
CASSPDTTEAFF
TGTGCCAGCAGCCCGGACACCACTGAAGCTTTCTTT
>-|TRBD1|TRBV7-9|TRBJ2-7
CASSPGQGLFGQYF
TGTGCCAGCAGCCCCGGACAGGGACTTTTCGGGCAGTACTTC
>-|-|TRBV27|TRBJ2-7
CASSSQGANEQYF
TGTGCCAGCAGTTCTCAAGGGGCCAACGAGCAGTACTTC
>few|-|TRBV2|TRBJ1-1
CASNLRAVNTEAFF
TGTGCCAGCAACCTCAGGGCCGTGAACACTGAAGCTTTCTTT
>-|-|TRBV5-1|TRBJ2-5
CASSLEGGGQETQYF
TGCGCCAGCAGCTTGGAGGGTGGAGGACAAGAGACCCAGTACTTC
>-|TRBD2|TRBV5-1|TRBJ2-2
CASSAPTSGRAGTGELFF
TGCGCCAGCAGCGCCCCGACTAGCGGGAGGGCCGGCACCGGGGAGCTGTTTTTT
>-|TRBD2|TRBV4-1|TRBJ2-5
CASSQGTRESQETQYF
TGCGCCAGCAGCCAAGGGACTAGGGAAAGCCAAGAGACCCAGTACTTC
>-|-|TRBV28|TRBJ2-3
CASSLGGPTDTQYF
TGTGCCAGCAGCCTGGGGGGGCCTACCGATACGCAGTATTTT
>-|-|TRBV9|TRBJ1-3
CASSAETGNTIYF
TGTGCCAGCAGCGCTGAGACTGGAAACACCATATATTTT
>-|-|TRBV25-1|TRBJ2-3
CATADIFGDTDTQYF
TGTGCCACCGCGGATATTTTTGGAGACACAGATACGCAGTATTTT
>-|-|TRBV5-4|TRBJ2-4
CASYNTGAKNIQYF
TGTGCCAGCTACAATACAGGGGCCAAAAACATTCAGTACTTC
>-|TRBD1|TRBV5-1|TRBJ1-1
CASSFFPGGVTNTEAFF
TGCGCCAGCAGCTTCTTCCCAGGGGGCGTCACGAACACTGAAGCTTTCTTT
>-|TRBD1|TRBV28|TRBJ1-2
CASRLTHPGQHYGYTF
TGTGCCAGCAGACTAACTCATCCGGGACAGCACTATGGCTACACCTTC
>-|-|TRBV30|TRBJ1-2
CAWSGGANYGYTF
TGTGCCTGGAGCGGGGGAGCTAACTATGGCTACACCTTC
>-|TRBD2|TRBV30|TRBJ2-3
CAWSLSGGDTQYF
TGTGCCTGGAGCTTAAGCGGGGGTGATACGCAGTATTTT
>-|-|TRBV27|TRBJ2-7
CASSFGQGLYEQYF
TGTGCCAGCAGTTTTGGGCAGGGTCTTTACGAGCAGTACTTC
>-|TRBD1|TRBV6-5|TRBJ2-5
CASTTGTGEETQYF
TGTGCCAGCACTACCGGGACAGGGGAAGAGACCCAGTACTTC
>-|-|TRBV5-1|TRBJ2-1
CASSLADITRNEQFF
TGCGCCAGCAGCTTAGCGGATATAACGCGGAATGAGCAGTTCTTC
>-|-|TRBV11-1|TRBJ1-2
CASSQRGGVNYGYTF
TGTGCCAGCAGCCAAAGGGGAGGGGTAAACTATGGCTACACCTTC